Listed below are T cell receptor beta chains from one sample, sequenced in a study of Graves' ophthalmopathy and Graves' hyperthyroidism. TCRdb passed the multiplex PCR reads through MiXCR, listing each CDR3 protein once. This table has about 740,000 distinct CDR3 sequences, approximately 40% appearing once. Sample: peripheral blood. These receptor sequences come from an adult man with Graves' ophthalmopathy. CDR3s include the opening cysteine and the closing phenylalanine or tryptophan. The order of the fields is CDR3 length, D gene, J gene, V gene, clone size, CDR3 DNA, CDR3 protein. A D gene is named only where the DNA matches it firmly. Rows may omit the clone size; those that give it use once, few, many or a size class.

14	TRBD1	TRBJ1-3	TRBV2	many	TGTGCCAGCAGTATGGACAGGGTTGGAAACACCATATATTTT	CASSMDRVGNTIYF
16	NA	TRBJ1-6	TRBV6-1	NA	TGTGCCAGCACCCCACCGGGACTGAACTATAATTCACCCCTCCACTTT	CASTPPGLNYNSPLHF
17	NA	TRBJ1-2	TRBV4-2	NA	TGTGCCAGCAGCCAAGTAATAGTAGGGGATTATTACTATGGCTACACCTTC	CASSQVIVGDYYYGYTF
14	NA	TRBJ2-3	TRBV10-1	NA	TGCGCCAGCGGACCCGTGTGGGACACAGATACGCAGTATTTT	CASGPVWDTDTQYF
12	TRBD1	TRBJ1-1	TRBV19	NA	TGTGCCAGTATCCCGACAGGGACTGAAGCTTTCTTT	CASIPTGTEAFF
12	NA	TRBJ2-7	TRBV20-1	NA	TGCAGTGCTACCGTCTACAGCTACGGGCAGTACTTC	CSATVYSYGQYF
12	TRBD1	TRBJ1-1	TRBV19	many	TGTGCCAGTAGTTTCGGGGACAGGATGGCTTTCTTT	CASSFGDRMAFF
16	NA	TRBJ1-3	TRBV10-3	NA	TGTGCCATCAGTGAGTCGACCACGACTAGCGGAAACACCATATATTTT	CAISESTTTSGNTIYF
14	NA	TRBJ1-1	TRBV10-3	NA	TGTGCCAGCAGTCAGGCAGGGTATGGGACTGAAGCTTTCTTT	CASSQAGYGTEAFF
13	NA	TRBJ2-7	TRBV20-1	NA	TGCAGTGCTAGAGACTCGGTAGACTACGAGCAGTACTTC	CSARDSVDYEQYF
18	TRBD1	TRBJ1-2	TRBV20-1	few	TGCAGTGCTAGACCAAAACCGTTCCGGGACAGGGGAACGGGCGGCTACACCTTC	CSARPKPFRDRGTGGYTF
15	NA	TRBJ2-7	TRBV9	NA	TGTGCCAGCAGCCGGGAGACAGGGATTGACTACGAGCAGTACTTC	CASSRETGIDYEQYF
15	NA	TRBJ1-5	TRBV10-3	few	TGTGCCAGCAGTGTAGGGGTGAGAAACAATCAGCCCCAGCATTTT	CASSVGVRNNQPQHF
15	NA	TRBJ2-5	TRBV7-9	NA	TGTGCCAGCAGCTTTAAAAGGTCGGGTGGGGAGACCCAGTACTTC	CASSFKRSGGETQYF
15	NA	TRBJ2-2	TRBV25-1	NA	TGTGCCAGCAGCTGGGGGGCAGTAATCACCGGGGAGCTGTTTTTT	CASSWGAVITGELFF
13	NA	TRBJ1-5	TRBV7-2	NA	TGTGCCAGCAGCCAAAACTGGGCACATCCCCAGCATTTT	CASSQNWAHPQHF
14	TRBD2	TRBJ2-7	TRBV25-1	NA	TGTGCTAGAGCCCGACTAGCGAGTCCCTACGAGCAGTACTTC	CARARLASPYEQYF
11	NA	TRBJ1-4	TRBV29-1	once	TGCAGCGTACGTTCCTGGGAAAAACTGTTTTTT	CSVRSWEKLFF
15	NA	TRBJ2-2	TRBV19	NA	TGTGCCAGTAGGACAACAGGGACGAACACCGGGGAGCTGTTTTTT	CASRTTGTNTGELFF
11	NA	TRBJ1-1	TRBV2	NA	TGTGCCAGCACAGTGAGCACTGAAGCTTTCTTT	CASTVSTEAFF
12	NA	TRBJ2-7	TRBV28	few	TGTGCCAGCATGGTACAGGGCTACGAGCAGTACTTC	CASMVQGYEQYF
14	TRBD1	TRBJ2-7	TRBV5-1	NA	TGCGCCAGCACGACCGGGACAGACTATGGCGAGCAGTACTTC	CASTTGTDYGEQYF
16	TRBD2	TRBJ2-7	TRBV7-3	NA	TGTGCCAGCAGTATAGGCGGACTAGCGGTCAGCTACGAGCAGTACTTC	CASSIGGLAVSYEQYF
15	TRBD1	TRBJ1-4	TRBV29-1	many	TGCAGCGTCAGGACAGGGGAAGCAACTAATGAAAAACTGTTTTTT	CSVRTGEATNEKLFF
15	NA	TRBJ2-5	TRBV11-2	NA	TGTGCCAGCAGCTTAACAAGTATTTACCAAGAGACCCAGTACTTC	CASSLTSIYQETQYF
15	TRBD1	TRBJ1-2	TRBV15	NA	TGTGCCACCAGCAGCGCATGGACAGGCGACTATGGCTACACCTTC	CATSSAWTGDYGYTF
16	TRBD2	TRBJ2-7	TRBV12-3/TRBV12-4	NA	TGTGCCAGCAGTCGCTCCGGGGGGGACCAAACCTACGAGCAGTACTTC	CASSRSGGDQTYEQYF
15	NA	TRBJ2-6	TRBV10-2	NA	TGTGCCAGCAACCACGGGTACTCTGTGGCCAACGTCCTGACTTTC	CASNHGYSVANVLTF
14	TRBD1	TRBJ1-6	TRBV2	many	TGTGCCAGCAGCCAGACAGGGCAAGGTTCACCCCTCCACTTT	CASSQTGQGSPLHF
13	NA	TRBJ1-5	TRBV29-1	many	TGCAGCGTTTCAGGCAGGGCCGATCAGCCCCAGCATTTT	CSVSGRADQPQHF
14	NA	TRBJ2-3	TRBV7-9	few	TGTGCCAGCAGCTTTAGACGGGGCACAGATACGCAGTATTTT	CASSFRRGTDTQYF
13	NA	TRBJ2-7	TRBV7-9	NA	TGTGCCAGCAGTGGTTCGGAGCTGAGCGAGCAGTACTTC	CASSGSELSEQYF
16	NA	TRBJ1-1	TRBV5-6	NA	TGTGCCAGCAGCTTTATAAACCCCCGGGGGCCCACTGAAGCTTTCTTT	CASSFINPRGPTEAFF
13	TRBD1	TRBJ2-7	TRBV5-4	NA	TGTGCCAGTACGCCCGGGACAGGGGCCGAGCAGTACTTC	CASTPGTGAEQYF
12	NA	TRBJ1-1	TRBV10-3	NA	TGTGCCATCAGTGGGGCTGGCGCTGAAGCTTTCTTT	CAISGAGAEAFF
13	NA	TRBJ1-1	TRBV29-1	NA	TGCAGCGTTTCCTTCGGGACTTGGGCTGAAGCTTTCTTT	CSVSFGTWAEAFF
15	TRBD2	TRBJ2-2	TRBV7-2	NA	TGTGCCAGCAGCAAACTAGCGGGAGAAACCGGGGAGCTGTTTTTT	CASSKLAGETGELFF
13	NA	TRBJ2-7	TRBV12-3/TRBV12-4	many	TGTGCCAGCAGTTTAGCGACACCGTACGAGCAGTACTTC	CASSLATPYEQYF
13	TRBD1	TRBJ1-1	TRBV2	many	TGTGCCAGCAGCTGGACAGGGGACACTGAAGCTTTCTTT	CASSWTGDTEAFF
16	TRBD1	TRBJ1-1	TRBV2	NA	TGTGCCAGCAGCTACCACCAGGGACAGGGAATACCTGAAGCTTTCTTT	CASSYHQGQGIPEAFF
14	NA	TRBJ2-2	TRBV7-9	NA	TGCGCCAGCAGCTGGCAATTGAACACCGGGGAGCTGTTTTTT	CASSWQLNTGELFF
14	NA	TRBJ2-2	TRBV29-1	few	TGCAGCGTTGAGTCCTTGGAGAGCTCCGGGGAGCTGTTTTTT	CSVESLESSGELFF
15	NA	TRBJ2-7	TRBV10-3	few	TGTGCCAGCATTGGCCAGGGGAAGAGCTCCTACGAGCAGTACTTC	CASIGQGKSSYEQYF
15	NA	TRBJ2-7	TRBV7-9	few	TGTGCCAGCAGCTTGAGGTCGATCTTAGACTACGAGCAGTACTTC	CASSLRSILDYEQYF
16	TRBD2	TRBJ2-5	TRBV20-1	NA	TGCAGTGCTGGCCGGGAGCGGGGGAGGGGGCAAGAGACCCAGTACTTC	CSAGRERGRGQETQYF
14	NA	TRBJ2-2	TRBV7-9	few	TGTGCCAGCATGGAGGGAGGTCGTACCGGGGAGCTGTTTTTT	CASMEGGRTGELFF
13	NA	TRBJ1-1	TRBV19	many	TGTGCCAGTAGTATACAGGTAAACACTGAAGCTTTCTTT	CASSIQVNTEAFF
15	TRBD2	TRBJ2-5	TRBV20-1	few	TGCAGTGCTAGTCCCCTTCTAGCGGGAGCAGAGACCCAGTACTTC	CSASPLLAGAETQYF
15	NA	TRBJ2-7	TRBV25-1	NA	TGTGCCAGCATCTCAAATTCGGGGGTGGCGAGTGAGCAGTACTTC	CASISNSGVASEQYF
13	NA	TRBJ1-1	TRBV20-1	NA	TGCAGTGCCAGAAGCTCCCTCAACACTGAAGCTTTCTTT	CSARSSLNTEAFF
16	TRBD1	TRBJ2-7	TRBV7-2	NA	TGTGCCAGCAGCATACGGACAGGGGCATGGTCCTACGAGCAGTACTTC	CASSIRTGAWSYEQYF
15	NA	TRBJ1-4	TRBV10-3	few	TGTGCCAGCAGTTACGACCTCAGTCGGAGAGAAAAACTGTTTTTT	CASSYDLSRREKLFF
15	NA	TRBJ1-2	TRBV7-6	NA	TGTGCCAGCAGCGCCGGGACGGAGAACGTGGGTGGCTACACCTTC	CASSAGTENVGGYTF